The rows below give T cell receptor beta chains drawn from one sample of a study of shared clonotypes between healthy human individuals. Assay: immunoSEQ multiplex PCR; the TCRdb copy retains only in-frame clones and omits some. The data contain about 2.4 million clones, over 85% of them singletons. The sequenced material came from naive CD4+ T cells from PBMCs. These receptors were taken from a man younger than 35 in good health. Some clones in this sample may be carry-over from other donors' samples. Each CDR3 is given with its conserved first and last residue. D genes are given only for firm matches. Size values are once, few and many counts, or a class for expanded clones, and some rows have none.

cdr3_aa: CASSGRTVYNEQFF
cdr3_nt: TGCGCCAGCAGCGGACGGACAGTATACAATGAGCAGTTCTTC
v_call: TRBV5-1
clone_size: .
j_call: TRBJ2-1
d_call: .

cdr3_aa: CASTVTTATTEAFF
cdr3_nt: TGCGCCAGCACGGTAACTACAGCGACCACTGAAGCTTTCTTT
v_call: TRBV5-1
clone_size: .
j_call: TRBJ1-1
d_call: .

cdr3_aa: CASNDSPGPFNQYF
cdr3_nt: TGTGCCAGCAACGACTCCCCCGGACCCTTTAACCAGTACTTC
v_call: TRBV6-1
clone_size: .
j_call: TRBJ2-7
d_call: .

cdr3_aa: CAAGGMGEQFF
cdr3_nt: TGTGCCGCTGGGGGTATGGGTGAGCAGTTCTTC
v_call: TRBV27
clone_size: .
j_call: TRBJ2-1
d_call: .

cdr3_aa: CASSPSGPGYTF
cdr3_nt: TGTGCCAGCAGCCCATCGGGGCCCGGCTACACCTTC
v_call: TRBV7-9
clone_size: few
j_call: TRBJ1-2
d_call: .

cdr3_aa: CASSAPGQADYEQYF
cdr3_nt: TGTGCCAGCAGTGCCCCGGGGCAGGCTGACTACGAGCAGTACTTC
v_call: TRBV27
clone_size: .
j_call: TRBJ2-7
d_call: .

cdr3_aa: CASSAGTVGTDTQYF
cdr3_nt: TGTGCCAGCAGCGCCGGGACAGTGGGCACAGATACGCAGTATTTT
v_call: TRBV25-1
clone_size: .
j_call: TRBJ2-3
d_call: TRBD1

cdr3_aa: CASSATTAARHEQYF
cdr3_nt: TGCGCCAGCAGCGCAACGACGGCCGCGCGCCACGAGCAGTACTTC
v_call: TRBV5-1
clone_size: .
j_call: TRBJ2-7
d_call: .

cdr3_aa: CRVKPGHHRSPLHF
cdr3_nt: TGCAGGGTGAAACCGGGACATCATCGTTCACCCCTCCACTTT
v_call: TRBV29-1
clone_size: .
j_call: TRBJ1-6
d_call: .

cdr3_aa: CASSFYRQGDEQYF
cdr3_nt: TGTGCCAGCAGCTTCTATCGGCAGGGGGACGAGCAGTACTTC
v_call: TRBV7-9
clone_size: .
j_call: TRBJ2-7
d_call: TRBD1

cdr3_aa: CASTNFPGGEQFF
cdr3_nt: TGTGCCAGCACCAACTTTCCCGGTGGGGAGCAGTTCTTC
v_call: TRBV28
clone_size: .
j_call: TRBJ2-1
d_call: .

cdr3_aa: CASSLVDGAKNIQYF
cdr3_nt: TGCGCCAGCAGCTTGGTCGACGGAGCCAAAAACATTCAGTACTTC
v_call: TRBV5-1
clone_size: .
j_call: TRBJ2-4
d_call: .

cdr3_aa: CASSLARGFNYGYTF
cdr3_nt: TGTGCCAGCAGCTTAGCTAGGGGTTTTAACTATGGCTACACCTTC
v_call: TRBV11-2
clone_size: .
j_call: TRBJ1-2
d_call: .

cdr3_aa: CAISDHQGATDTQYF
cdr3_nt: TGTGCCATCAGTGATCACCAGGGGGCCACAGATACGCAGTATTTT
v_call: TRBV10-3
clone_size: .
j_call: TRBJ2-3
d_call: TRBD1

cdr3_aa: CASSRTGVHEQYF
cdr3_nt: TGTGCCAGCAGCCGAACAGGGGTCCACGAGCAGTACTTC
v_call: TRBV5-5
clone_size: .
j_call: TRBJ2-7
d_call: TRBD1

cdr3_aa: CASSLQGNNYGYTF
cdr3_nt: TGTGCCAGCAGCCTCCAGGGGAATAACTATGGCTACACCTTC
v_call: TRBV28
clone_size: once
j_call: TRBJ1-2
d_call: .

cdr3_aa: CASTLGHEGGNEQFF
cdr3_nt: TGCGCCAGCACTCTCGGTCATGAGGGAGGGAATGAGCAGTTCTTC
v_call: TRBV5-1
clone_size: .
j_call: TRBJ2-1
d_call: TRBD2

cdr3_aa: CASTLGSGFGGYTF
cdr3_nt: TGTGCCAGCACCCTAGGGTCGGGGTTTGGGGGCTACACCTTC
v_call: TRBV28
clone_size: .
j_call: TRBJ1-2
d_call: .

cdr3_aa: CASSPPSGRLYGTQYF
cdr3_nt: TGTGCCAGCAGCCCTCCCAGCGGGAGGTTGTATGGTACGCAGTATTTT
v_call: TRBV7-2
clone_size: once
j_call: TRBJ2-3
d_call: TRBD2

cdr3_aa: CASSYSWGMVNTEAFF
cdr3_nt: TGTGCCAGCAGTTACTCTTGGGGGATGGTGAACACTGAAGCTTTCTTT
v_call: TRBV6-6
clone_size: .
j_call: TRBJ1-1
d_call: .

cdr3_aa: CATTGLAGPTDTQYF
cdr3_nt: TGTGCCACCACCGGGCTAGCGGGCCCGACAGATACGCAGTATTTT
v_call: TRBV7-9
clone_size: .
j_call: TRBJ2-3
d_call: TRBD2

cdr3_aa: CASSATPRDRRSYEQYF
cdr3_nt: TGTGCCAGCAGTGCAACCCCCCGGGACAGGCGGTCCTACGAGCAGTACTTC
v_call: TRBV6-1
clone_size: .
j_call: TRBJ2-7
d_call: TRBD1

cdr3_aa: CASSEYGRSGETQYF
cdr3_nt: TGTGCCAGCAGTGAATACGGGAGGTCTGGAGAGACCCAGTACTTC
v_call: TRBV25-1
clone_size: .
j_call: TRBJ2-5
d_call: TRBD2

cdr3_aa: CASSRGQGDYGYTF
cdr3_nt: TGTGCCAGCAGTCGCGGACAGGGTGACTATGGCTACACCTTC
v_call: TRBV2
clone_size: .
j_call: TRBJ1-2
d_call: TRBD1

cdr3_aa: CASTTSRDWGNQPQHF
cdr3_nt: TGTGCCAGTACTACATCCCGGGACTGGGGCAATCAGCCCCAGCATTTT
v_call: TRBV19
clone_size: .
j_call: TRBJ1-5
d_call: .

cdr3_aa: CASSTRQNGATEAFF
cdr3_nt: TGTGCCAGCAGCACCCGACAGAATGGGGCCACTGAAGCTTTCTTT
v_call: TRBV5-4
clone_size: .
j_call: TRBJ1-1
d_call: .

cdr3_aa: CASSMKAGGATDTQYF
cdr3_nt: TGTGCCAGTAGTATGAAAGCGGGAGGGGCCACAGATACGCAGTATTTT
v_call: TRBV19
clone_size: .
j_call: TRBJ2-3
d_call: TRBD2

cdr3_aa: CASSLINRANTGELFF
cdr3_nt: TGTGCCAGCAGTTTAATTAACAGGGCGAACACCGGGGAGCTGTTTTTT
v_call: TRBV28
clone_size: .
j_call: TRBJ2-2
d_call: .

cdr3_aa: CASSGQNQETQYF
cdr3_nt: TGTGCCAGCAGCGGACAGAACCAAGAGACCCAGTACTTC
v_call: TRBV5-4
clone_size: .
j_call: TRBJ2-5
d_call: .

cdr3_aa: CASSPIRGGVNEKLFF
cdr3_nt: TGTGCCAGCAGCCCCATAAGGGGGGGCGTTAATGAAAAACTGTTTTTT
v_call: TRBV4-2
clone_size: .
j_call: TRBJ1-4
d_call: .

cdr3_aa: CASSLGRQLNGYTF
cdr3_nt: TGCGCCAGCAGCTTGGGACGGCAGTTAAATGGCTACACCTTC
v_call: TRBV5-1
clone_size: .
j_call: TRBJ1-2
d_call: .

cdr3_aa: CASSQDLAGGSDTQYF
cdr3_nt: TGTGCCAGCAGCCAAGATTTGGCGGGAGGGTCAGATACGCAGTATTTT
v_call: TRBV4-2
clone_size: .
j_call: TRBJ2-3
d_call: TRBD2

cdr3_aa: CASSLEGGKDYGYTF
cdr3_nt: TGTGCCAGCAGCTTAGAAGGAGGGAAGGACTATGGCTACACCTTC
v_call: TRBV7-9
clone_size: .
j_call: TRBJ1-2
d_call: .

cdr3_aa: CASSLGDTSSYGYTF
cdr3_nt: TGTGCCAGCAGCTTGGGGGACACCTCATCGTATGGCTACACCTTC
v_call: TRBV7-9
clone_size: .
j_call: TRBJ1-2
d_call: .

cdr3_aa: CASGHRTEAFF
cdr3_nt: TGTGCCAGCGGACACCGCACTGAAGCTTTCTTT
v_call: TRBV19
clone_size: .
j_call: TRBJ1-1
d_call: .

cdr3_aa: CASSYSYLEQYF
cdr3_nt: TGTGCCAGCAGTTACTCGTATCTAGAGCAGTACTTC
v_call: TRBV6-6
clone_size: .
j_call: TRBJ2-7
d_call: .

cdr3_aa: CSVEASGSTDTQYF
cdr3_nt: TGCAGCGTTGAAGCTAGCGGGAGCACAGATACGCAGTATTTT
v_call: TRBV29-1
clone_size: .
j_call: TRBJ2-3
d_call: TRBD2

cdr3_aa: CASSLLAASRGTDTQYF
cdr3_nt: TGCGCCAGCAGCCTTCTGGCAGCGTCGCGGGGCACAGATACGCAGTATTTT
v_call: TRBV5-1
clone_size: .
j_call: TRBJ2-3
d_call: .

cdr3_aa: CASSPLPRLAGGHQETQYF
cdr3_nt: TGCGCCAGCAGCCCGCTGCCCCGACTAGCGGGAGGACACCAAGAGACCCAGTACTTC
v_call: TRBV5-1
clone_size: .
j_call: TRBJ2-5
d_call: TRBD2

cdr3_aa: CASSRGHADTEAFF
cdr3_nt: TGTGCCAGCAGCAGGGGGCACGCTGACACTGAAGCTTTCTTT
v_call: TRBV9
clone_size: .
j_call: TRBJ1-1
d_call: TRBD1

cdr3_aa: CATGTPNYEQYF
cdr3_nt: TGTGCCACCGGGACGCCTAATTACGAGCAGTACTTC
v_call: TRBV19
clone_size: .
j_call: TRBJ2-7
d_call: .

cdr3_aa: CASSPPNQGGDNEQFF
cdr3_nt: TGTGCCAGCTCACCACCAAACCAGGGGGGGGACAATGAGCAGTTCTTC
v_call: TRBV18
clone_size: .
j_call: TRBJ2-1
d_call: .

cdr3_aa: CASSSTSDRSTNEKLFF
cdr3_nt: TGCGCCAGCAGCTCTACATCAGACAGGTCTACTAATGAAAAACTGTTTTTT
v_call: TRBV5-1
clone_size: .
j_call: TRBJ1-4
d_call: .

cdr3_aa: CASSPFTDTQYF
cdr3_nt: TGTGCCAGCAGCCCATTCACAGATACGCAGTATTTT
v_call: TRBV25-1
clone_size: .
j_call: TRBJ2-3
d_call: .

cdr3_aa: CASSSPDRAKTQYF
cdr3_nt: TGTGCCAGTAGCAGCCCAGACAGGGCAAAGACCCAGTACTTC
v_call: TRBV19
clone_size: .
j_call: TRBJ2-5
d_call: TRBD1

cdr3_aa: CAISESIWEGNTEAFF
cdr3_nt: TGTGCCATCAGTGAGTCGATATGGGAGGGGAACACTGAAGCTTTCTTT
v_call: TRBV10-3
clone_size: .
j_call: TRBJ1-1
d_call: .

cdr3_aa: CASSDAGGDVYYEQYF
cdr3_nt: TGTGCCAGCAGTGACGCTGGAGGCGACGTTTACTACGAGCAGTACTTC
v_call: TRBV2
clone_size: .
j_call: TRBJ2-7
d_call: .

cdr3_aa: CASSPLQGAGETQYF
cdr3_nt: TGCGCCAGCAGCCCACTCCAGGGGGCTGGTGAGACCCAGTACTTC
v_call: TRBV5-1
clone_size: .
j_call: TRBJ2-5
d_call: TRBD1

cdr3_aa: CASSQAVPPPAEAYEQYF
cdr3_nt: TGCGCCAGCAGCCAAGCGGTCCCTCCTCCAGCGGAGGCCTACGAGCAGTACTTC
v_call: TRBV4-1
clone_size: .
j_call: TRBJ2-7
d_call: .

cdr3_aa: CASSLLAGGLTDTQYF
cdr3_nt: TGTGCCAGCAGCTTACTAGCGGGAGGACTCACAGATACGCAGTATTTT
v_call: TRBV5-4
clone_size: .
j_call: TRBJ2-3
d_call: TRBD2

cdr3_aa: CASSKGPGQGVYYEQYF
cdr3_nt: TGCGCCAGCAGCAAAGGGCCGGGACAGGGGGTGTACTACGAGCAGTACTTC
v_call: TRBV5-1
clone_size: .
j_call: TRBJ2-7
d_call: TRBD1

cdr3_aa: CASSLDPVGGTEAFF
cdr3_nt: TGCGCCAGCAGCTTGGATCCGGTGGGAGGCACTGAAGCTTTCTTT
v_call: TRBV5-1
clone_size: .
j_call: TRBJ1-1
d_call: .

cdr3_aa: CASSLVQGVTDTQYF
cdr3_nt: TGTGCCAGCAGCTTAGTCCAGGGAGTCACAGATACGCAGTATTTT
v_call: TRBV7-9
clone_size: .
j_call: TRBJ2-3
d_call: .

cdr3_aa: CASSPLAGGGETQYF
cdr3_nt: TGTGCCAGCAGTCCACTAGCGGGAGGAGGAGAGACCCAGTACTTC
v_call: TRBV7-2
clone_size: .
j_call: TRBJ2-5
d_call: TRBD2

cdr3_aa: CASSFGRSNYGYTF
cdr3_nt: TGTGCCAGCAGTTTCGGCAGATCTAACTATGGCTACACCTTC
v_call: TRBV28
clone_size: .
j_call: TRBJ1-2
d_call: .

cdr3_aa: CASSPFGQGNNEQFF
cdr3_nt: TGTGCCAGCAGCCCATTTGGGCAGGGGAACAATGAGCAGTTCTTC
v_call: TRBV7-6
clone_size: .
j_call: TRBJ2-1
d_call: .